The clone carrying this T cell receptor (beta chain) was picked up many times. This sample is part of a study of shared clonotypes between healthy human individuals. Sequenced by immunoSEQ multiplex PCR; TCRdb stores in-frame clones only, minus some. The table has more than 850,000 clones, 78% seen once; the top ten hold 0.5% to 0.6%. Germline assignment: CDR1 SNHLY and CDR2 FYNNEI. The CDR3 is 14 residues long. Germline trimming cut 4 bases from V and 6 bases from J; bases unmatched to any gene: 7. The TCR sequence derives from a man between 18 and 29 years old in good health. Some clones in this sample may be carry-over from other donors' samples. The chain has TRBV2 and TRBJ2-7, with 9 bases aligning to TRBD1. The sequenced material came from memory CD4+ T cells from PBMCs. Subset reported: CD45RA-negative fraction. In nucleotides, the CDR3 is TGTGCCAGCAGTGCTTACAGGGGGCAGTTCGAGCAGTACTTC. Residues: CASSAYRGQFEQYF.